This T cell receptor (beta chain) was sequenced during a study of blood T cell repertoires in COVID-19. Study information: Acute and convalescent COVID-19 samples came from the United States, Italy and Spain. Nucleic acid was either cDNA or gDNA, and it came from T cells, B-cell-depleted T cells, or PBMCs.

As handled by the study authors: Estimates of nucleated cell counts were drawn from the amplification of reference gene primers. Repertoires were generated with immunoSEQ multiplex PCR, while TCRdb's copy carries only in-frame clones and drops some. From that table come the V and J calls and clone size; the DNA was used to work out D and trimming. Of 140,000 or so clones listed, roughly 87% are singletons. The germline V gene has CDR1 SGHRS and CDR2 YFSETQ. The germline V and J ends were trimmed by 0 bases and 5 bases, with 8 bases remaining between them. This CDR3 has 13 amino acids. The receptor was derived from a human donor in a cohort sampled during active COVID-19. The sample comprised peripheral blood. The chain carries TRBV5-1 and TRBJ2-5; D remains ambiguous. CDR3: CASSLVQWETQYF. In DNA, the CDR3 is TGCGCCAGCAGCTTGGTACAGTGGGAGACCCAGTACTTC. Together with reference TRBV5-1 and TRBJ2-5, the CDR3 gives the full variable domain: KAGVTQTPRYLIKTRGQQVTLSCSPISGHRSVSWYQQTPGQGLQFLFEYFSETQRNKGNFPGRFSGRQFSNSRSEMNVSTLELGDSALYLCASSLVQWETQYFGPGTRLLVL.